Given below is one T cell receptor beta chain in context. V was clipped by 7 bases and J by 5 bases, with 11 bases between them. The CDR3 is 12 amino acids. Looked up from germline, CDR1 is ENHRY and CDR2 is SYGVKD. This entry is derived from a study of shared clonotypes between healthy human individuals. The protocol was immunoSEQ multiplex PCR, while the TCRdb copy is restricted to in-frame clones and leaves out a portion. The table has roughly 2.4 million clones, roughly 95% seen once. The sequence was obtained from a man younger than 35 in good health. Material: naive CD4+ T cells sorted from blood. Subset defined: CD45RA+ positively selected. The rearrangement joins TRBV10-3 to TRBJ1-1; maybe TRBD1 (6 bases). The DNA of the CDR3 is TGTGCCATCACCAACGGACAGACTGAAGCTTTCTTT. This codes for CAITNGQTEAFF.